The entry below gives a single T cell receptor (beta chain) sequence along with its context. Cohort assignment relied on participant-reported clinical history. All recovered Cohort 3 donors got two negative PCRs, got clearance, or saw symptom resolution. The data were obtained in a study of blood T cell repertoires in COVID-19. V was pared by 0 bases and J by 2 bases, with 3 bases of the junction left unmatched. The CDR3 has 16 residues. In germline, CDR1 is LNHNV, CDR2 YYDKDF (reference sequence). As handled by the study authors: Reference gene primer amplification gave nucleated cell count estimates. Here immunoSEQ multiplex PCR was the method, and the copy in TCRdb shows in-frame clones only, minus some. The V and J calls and clone size are taken from that table; D and trimming were inferred from the DNA. Among roughly 290,000 clones listed, approximately 83% were seen once.

The V and J genes are TRBV15 and TRBJ1-5; 8 nucleotides align to TRBD1. This sequence was found in a man aged 25 to 40 who had recovered from COVID-19. Sequencing input: PBMCs or T cells enriched from blood (not recorded which). The CDR3 nucleotides read TGTGCCACCAGCAGAGATCAGGGGGCCGGCAATCAGCCCCAGCATTTT. It translates to CATSRDQGAGNQPQHF.